This entry lists 26 T cell receptor beta chains sequenced from one sample in a study of metastatic and nonmetastatic thyroid tumors. Each patient came to thyroid surgery without any prior treatment (of any kind). TCRdb re-called clones via MiXCR from the PCR reads. Of 25,000 to 30,000 clones detected, about a sixth appear once; the ten largest clones hold approximately 4.8%. The sample comprised blood. The receptors here all came from a female donor with papillary thyroid cancer or a benign thyroid nodule (not recorded which). Some clones in this sample may be carry-over from other donors' samples.

This clone has just a few counts. Given a much more abundant clone one base away, this may be a read error. The V and J genes are TRBV9 and TRBJ2-1, with D tentatively TRBD1 (6 bases). The germline V and J ends were trimmed by 4 bases and 9 bases, with 20 bases remaining between them. Germline CDR1 SGDLS, CDR2 YYNGEE. There are 15 residues in the CDR3. This chain's CDR3 is CASSPTGTWMSEQFF. The DNA for the CDR3 is TGTGCCAGCAGCCCCACCGGGACATGGATGAGTGAGCAGTTCTTC.

This clone has ten or more counts. The V gene is TRBV20-1, the J gene TRBJ2-7; 8 bases are shared with TRBD2. The germline V gene encodes CDR1 DFQATT and CDR2 SNEGSKA (reference sequence). This CDR3 is 13 amino acids long. V dropped 6 bases and J dropped 6; count of bases not matched to a gene: 10. Here the CDR3 reads CSAQAGDLSEQYF. For the CDR3, the DNA is TGCAGTGCCCAAGCGGGAGACCTCTCCGAGCAGTACTTC.

This clone was observed at least ten times. The chain employs TRBV7-2 and TRBJ2-4, with D perhaps being TRBD1 or TRBD2 (5 bases each). CDR3 length: 14 amino acids. Germline CDR1 SGHTA, CDR2 FQGNSA. Between the trimmed V and J ends, which lost 0 bases and 5 bases, there was a span of 8 bases. In DNA, the CDR3 is TGTGCCAGCAGCTTAGCTCCGGGACAAAACATTCAGTACTTC. Amino acids: CASSLAPGQNIQYF.

This sequence joins TRBV6-1 and TRBJ2-2, with 8 bases aligning to TRBD2. Germline lookup yields CDR1 MNHNS and CDR2 SASEGT. The CDR3 extends over 14 amino acids. The V segment lost 6 bases and the J segment 6 bases; nucleotides outside the gene matches: 6. As DNA, the CDR3 is TGTGCCAGCAGCCTCAGCGGGAGATCCGGGGAGCTGTTTTTT. Its protein is CASSLSGRSGELFF.

This clone was counted at least ten times. The chain couples TRBV3-1 to TRBJ2-1; 11 positions match TRBD2. CDR3 length: 16 amino acids. From germline, CDR1 is LGHDT and CDR2 YNNKEL (reference sequence). V lost 4 bases and J lost 4; bases outside the gene matches: 6. The CDR3 sequence: CASSPITSGGYNEQFF. The DNA for the CDR3 is TGTGCCAGCAGCCCCATAACTAGCGGGGGTTACAATGAGCAGTTCTTC.

This clone showed up many times. This rearrangement joins TRBV18 to TRBJ1-5, with 7 bases matching TRBD1. The germline V gene has CDR1 KGHSH and CDR2 LQKENI. The CDR3 has 15 residues. Trimming at V came to 5 bases and at J to 5 bases, leaving 9 bases not matched to a gene. The CDR3 protein is CASSEGQVGHQPQHF. DNA of the CDR3: TGTGCCAGCTCAGAAGGACAGGTCGGACATCAGCCCCAGCATTTT.

This clone is labeled as medium-sized. The chain carries TRBV6-1 and TRBJ2-2; 9 bases match TRBD2. Losses at the gene ends were 7 bases for V and 4 bases for J; bases not matched to a gene: 7. This CDR3 has 15 residues. Germline V gene sequence: CDR1 MNHNS, CDR2 SASEGT. This CDR3 reads CASTQRGDFTGELFF. In DNA, the CDR3 is TGTGCCAGCACACAGCGGGGGGACTTCACCGGGGAGCTGTTTTTT.

This clone rates as medium-sized. The chain employs TRBV6-1 and TRBJ1-3, with D unclear. This CDR3 is 14 amino acids long. From germline, CDR1 is MNHNS and CDR2 SASEGT. V was pared by 3 bases and J by 9 bases, with 15 bases between. DNA of the CDR3: TGTGCCAGCAGTGATAGGGCGGGCAGGATCACCATATATTTT. Translating gives CASSDRAGRITIYF.

The V call is TRBV11-3, the J call TRBJ2-7; no clear D gene. Germline V CDR1 and CDR2: SGHNT, YENEEA. V was trimmed by 0 bases and J by 6 bases, leaving 12 bases between them. The length of the CDR3 is 14 residues. Here the CDR3 DNA reads TGTGCCAGCAGCTTAGAACAGATTGCTGCCGAGCAGTACTTC. It is translated as CASSLEQIAAEQYF.

This clone came up many times. V gene TRBV19 combines with J gene TRBJ2-1, with D possibly matching TRBD2 (6 bases). Germline V gene data show CDR1 as LNHDA and CDR2 as SQIVND (reference sequence). Trimming took 2 bases from V and 4 from J, leaving 15 bases between them. This CDR3 region has 16 residues. The DNA of the CDR3 is TGTGCCAGTAGTATACCGGGAGCCCCGGGGTACAATGAGCAGTTCTTC. Translating it yields CASSIPGAPGYNEQFF.

This clone was counted many times. The chain combines TRBV30 with TRBJ2-7; no clear D gene. Deletions cut 0 bases from V and 2 bases from J, with 11 bases between. From germline, CDR1 is GTSNPN and CDR2 SVGIG (reference sequence). The CDR3 extends over 14 amino acids. The CDR3 region has the DNA TGTGCCTGGAGTGTACCAAGTAACGCCTACGAGCAGTACTTC. Protein sequence: CAWSVPSNAYEQYF.

At least ten counts were recorded for this clone. The V gene is TRBV6-4, the J gene TRBJ2-5; 11 nucleotides line up with TRBD2. Trimming at V came to 7 bases and at J to 2 bases, leaving 12 bases not matched to a gene. Germline V gives CDR1 MRHNA, CDR2 SNTAGT. CDR3 length: 17 amino acids. CDR3 residues: CASNTGTSGQEQETQYF. The CDR3 DNA reads TGTGCCAGCAATACAGGGACTAGCGGTCAGGAACAAGAGACCCAGTACTTC.

The chain couples TRBV6-1 to TRBJ2-1; the D gene is possibly TRBD2 (6 bases). Germline V lookup: CDR1 MNHNS, CDR2 SASEGT. Trimming removed 10 bases at V and 4 bases at J, with 14 bases between. This CDR3 has 13 residues. The chain's CDR3 is CATAGTGYNEQFF. Here the CDR3 DNA reads TGTGCCACCGCGGGGACGGGTTACAATGAGCAGTTCTTC.

This clone showed up many times. The rearrangement joins TRBV18 to TRBJ2-5; 13 bases fit TRBD2. CDR3 size: 16 residues. Looked up from germline, CDR1 is KGHSH and CDR2 is LQKENI. V trimming: 2 bases; J trimming: 4 bases; junction bases outside the gene matches: 4. The CDR3 bases are TGTGCCAGCTCACCAGGGGGACTAGCGGGGCTAGAGACCCAGTACTTC. This codes for CASSPGGLAGLETQYF. The full variable domain, in which reference TRBV18 and TRBJ2-5 provide the parts outside the CDR3, is NAGVMQNPRHLVRRRGQEARLRCSPMKGHSHVYWYRQLPEEGLKFMVYLQKENIIDESGMPKERFSAEFPKEGPSILRIQQVVRGDSAAYFCASSPGGLAGLETQYFGPGTRLLVL.

This clone is labeled medium-sized. This chain connects TRBV12-3 or TRBV12-4 to TRBJ2-5; D possibly corresponds to TRBD2 (5 bases). CDR3 length: 13 amino acids. Trimming removed 7 bases from V and 0 bases from J, with 9 bases in between. The CDR3 is CASKWRDQETQYF. The CDR3 DNA follows: TGTGCCAGCAAGTGGCGGGACCAAGAGACCCAGTACTTC.

For this clone: Germline is not matched at one junction end, which may reflect a read error. The J gene is TRBJ2-5, the V gene TRBV2, with 9 positions matching TRBD1. This CDR3 region has 15 residues. The germline V gene encodes CDR1 SNHLY and CDR2 FYNNEI. The chain's CDR3 is CVSRGQGGAVETQYF. The CDR3 DNA reads as TGTGTCAGCAGGGGACAGGGTGGGGCAGTGGAGACCCAGTACTTC.

In this sample, this clone turned up many times. The genes are TRBV19 and TRBJ1-5, with D unclear. CDR3 length: 12 amino acids. CDR1 and CDR2 from the germline V gene are LNHDA and SQIVND (reference sequence). The V and J ends lost 6 bases and 7 bases respectively, with 10 bases between them. CDR3 region: CASRILPQPQHF. As DNA, the CDR3 is TGTGCCAGTAGGATTCTCCCGCAGCCCCAGCATTTT.

This clone was found many times. The chain has TRBV19 and TRBJ1-1; D perhaps matches TRBD1 (5 bases). The germline CDR1 and CDR2 sequences are LNHDA and SQIVND (reference sequence). V was cut by 3 bases and J by 2 bases, with 16 bases left in between. The CDR3 consists of 16 residues. CDR3 sequence (DNA): TGTGCCAGTAGTATCCCGAGCGGGGCGGGAAACACTGAAGCTTTCTTT. It translates to CASSIPSGAGNTEAFF.

The J gene is TRBJ1-6, the V gene TRBV6-2 or TRBV6-3; D remains ambiguous. V was pared by 2 bases and J by 11 bases, with 10 bases between. The CDR3 loop spans 13 amino acids. The V gene's germline CDR1 is MNHEY and CDR2 SVGEGT. The DNA of the CDR3 is TGTGCCAGCAGTTACAACATCCGGGCACCCCTCCACTTT. The encoded protein is CASSYNIRAPLHF.

This clone was recorded at least ten times. The chain has TRBV3-1 and TRBJ2-1; 10 bases agree with TRBD2. There are 15 residues in the CDR3. Germline lookup yields CDR1 LGHDT and CDR2 YNNKEL (reference sequence). The V gene end was trimmed by 2 bases and the J gene end by 11 bases; junction bases not matched to a gene: 9. The CDR3, as DNA: TGTGCCAGCAGCCAAATGATAGCGGGAGGTCCTAAGCAGTTCTTC. Encoded protein: CASSQMIAGGPKQFF.

This clone has just a few counts. The sample contains more than one DNA sequence encoding this CDR3. J is TRBJ1-2 and V is TRBV9; D is perhaps TRBD1 (6 bases). The CDR3 loop spans 16 amino acids. V was trimmed by 0 bases and J by 3 bases, leaving 15 bases between them. Germline V CDR1 and CDR2: SGDLS, YYNGEE. CDR3 residues: CASSVGQDRGYYGYTF. The CDR3 nucleotides read TGTGCCAGCAGCGTAGGTCAGGACAGAGGCTACTATGGCTACACCTTC.

About this clone itself: A clone one base away is much larger, so this may be a read error. The V and J genes are TRBV14 and TRBJ2-5; D is unclear. Per germline, CDR1 SGHDN and CDR2 FVKESK. This CDR3 spans 14 amino acids. The DNA of the CDR3 is TGTGCCAGCAGACAAGCCTTCCTTGGGGAGACCCAGTACTTC. Protein sequence: CASRQAFLGETQYF.

Many counts were recorded for this clone. Its ends do not fully match the called genes, so a read error is possible. The chain carries TRBV19 and TRBJ1-4; tentatively, D is TRBD1 (5 bases). This CDR3 spans 12 amino acids. Germline V CDR1 and CDR2: LNHDA, SQIVND (reference sequence). The CDR3 loop reads CASSNDQRTWFF. Written as DNA, the CDR3 is TGTGCCAGTAGTAACGACCAAAGGACATGGTTCTTT.

This clone showed up many times. The V and J genes are TRBV25-1 and TRBJ1-4; D might be TRBD1 (6 bases). The germline V gene encodes CDR1 MGHDK and CDR2 SYGVNS. Trimming stripped 4 bases from V and 6 bases from J, with 15 bases between. The CDR3 runs to 15 residues. The CDR3 region is CASSAPPGAHEKLFF. For the CDR3, the DNA is TGTGCCAGCAGTGCTCCACCAGGGGCACATGAAAAACTGTTTTTT. The full variable domain, rest sourced from reference TRBV25-1 and TRBJ1-4, is EADIYQTPRYLVIGTGKKITLECSQTMGHDKMYWYQQDPGMELHLIHYSYGVNSTEKGDLSSESTVSRIRTEHFPLTLESARPSHTSQYLCASSAPPGAHEKLFFGSGTQLSVL.

This clone came up many times. V is TRBV6-6 and J is TRBJ2-6, with 7 bases aligning to TRBD1. With 7 bases clipped from V and 1 base from J, the junction kept 22 bases outside the gene matches. The CDR3 spans 21 residues. The germline V gene has CDR1 MNHNY and CDR2 SVGAGI (reference sequence). CDR3 protein: CASTMSYPNRGARSGANVLTF. DNA for the CDR3: TGTGCCAGCACCATGTCTTATCCCAACAGGGGCGCCCGTTCTGGGGCCAACGTCCTGACTTTC.

Here the CDR3 DNA reads TGTGCCAGCAGCCACGACGGGGAGTTTGGTTCACCCCTCCACTTT. Translated: CASSHDGEFGSPLHF. The chain carries TRBV7-3 and TRBJ1-6; unclear D gene. Germline-derived CDR1 and CDR2 are SGHTA and FQGTGA. This CDR3 contains 15 residues. The V gene lost 5 bases and the J gene lost 9 bases, with 17 bases spanning the gap.